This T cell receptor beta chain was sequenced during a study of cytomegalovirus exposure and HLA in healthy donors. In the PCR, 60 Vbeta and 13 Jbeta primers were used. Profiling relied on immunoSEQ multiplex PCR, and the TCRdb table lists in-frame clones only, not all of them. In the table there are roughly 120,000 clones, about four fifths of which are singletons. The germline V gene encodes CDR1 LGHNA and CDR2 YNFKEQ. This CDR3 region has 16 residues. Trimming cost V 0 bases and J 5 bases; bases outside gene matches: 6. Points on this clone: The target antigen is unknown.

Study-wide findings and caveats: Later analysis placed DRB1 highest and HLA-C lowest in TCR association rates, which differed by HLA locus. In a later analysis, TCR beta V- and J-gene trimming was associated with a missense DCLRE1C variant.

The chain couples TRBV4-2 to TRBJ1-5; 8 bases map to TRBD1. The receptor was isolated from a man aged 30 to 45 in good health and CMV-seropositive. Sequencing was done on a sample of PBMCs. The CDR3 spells CASSQDLGRGHQPQHF. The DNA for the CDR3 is TGTGCCAGCAGCCAAGACCTGGGCAGGGGGCATCAGCCCCAGCATTTT.